The source of this TCR beta chain is a study of CD8 T cells in Susac syndrome. Background on the study: Within the group of sequenced Susac syndrome patients, about six had active disease and fewer than 10 were in remission.

This CDR3 comprises 14 residues. Germline-derived CDR1 and CDR2 are DFQATT and SNEGSKA (reference sequence). Random hexamers primed reverse transcription of about 0.45 to 1 ug RNA. MiXCR, applied by TCRdb to the immunoSEQ multiplex PCR reads, yields one record per CDR3 protein. Among 77,000 or so distinct CDR3 sequences, approximately 94% were seen once, and the ten largest hold roughly 0.5%. The table lists this clonotype with a count of one. The junction and the germline gene differ at one end; a read error may be behind it. This chain links TRBV20-1 with TRBJ2-3; D may be TRBD1 (6 bases). Source material: CD4+ T cells from PBMCs. This TCR was recovered from a human donor with Susac syndrome. The DNA for the CDR3 is TGCAGTGCGCCAAGGGGGAAAGGCACAGATACGCAGTTTTTT. It is translated as CSAPRGKGTDTQFF.